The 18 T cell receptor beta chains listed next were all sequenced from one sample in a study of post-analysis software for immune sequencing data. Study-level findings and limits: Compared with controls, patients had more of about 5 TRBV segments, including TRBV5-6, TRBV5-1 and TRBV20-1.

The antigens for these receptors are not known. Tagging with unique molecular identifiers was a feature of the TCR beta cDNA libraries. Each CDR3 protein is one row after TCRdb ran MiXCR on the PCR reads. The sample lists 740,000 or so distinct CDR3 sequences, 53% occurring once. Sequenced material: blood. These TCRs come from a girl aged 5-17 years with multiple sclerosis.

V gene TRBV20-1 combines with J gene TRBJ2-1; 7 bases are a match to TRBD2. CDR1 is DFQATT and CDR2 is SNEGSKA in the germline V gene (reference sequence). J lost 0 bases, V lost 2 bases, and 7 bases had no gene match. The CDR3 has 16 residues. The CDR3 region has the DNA TGCAGTGCTAGACCCAAGCGGGGCCCCTCCTACAATGAGCAGTTCTTC. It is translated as CSARPKRGPSYNEQFF.

The CDR3 DNA sequence: TGTGCCAGCAGCCTTCTAAGTAAGACTAGCGATTCGGGGACCCAGTACTTC. This encodes CASSLLSKTSDSGTQYF. This chain uses TRBV4-2 with TRBJ2-5, with 8 bases that match TRBD2. Germline CDR1 LGHNA, CDR2 YNFKEQ. The V and J ends lost 4 bases and 7 bases, in that order; junction bases with no gene match: 17. The CDR3 spans 17 residues.

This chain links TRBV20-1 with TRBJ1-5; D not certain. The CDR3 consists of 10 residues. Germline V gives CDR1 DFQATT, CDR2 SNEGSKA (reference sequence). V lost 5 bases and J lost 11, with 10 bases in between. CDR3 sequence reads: CSAERETQHF. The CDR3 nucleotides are TGCAGTGCTGAAAGAGAGACCCAGCATTTT.

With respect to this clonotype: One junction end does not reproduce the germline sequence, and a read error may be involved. For the CDR3, the DNA is TGCAGCGTCAGGGCTGGGGCCAACGTCCCGACTTTC. Translated: CSVRAGANVPTF. This chain connects TRBV29-1 to TRBJ2-6; D is perhaps TRBD1 (5 bases). The germline gives CDR1 SQVTM, CDR2 ANQGSEA. The CDR3 is 12 amino acids. Variable domain in full (rest from reference TRBV29-1 and TRBJ2-6): SAVISQKPSRDICQRGTSLTIQCQVDSQVTMMFWYRQQPGQSLTLIATANQGSEATYESGFVIDKFPISRPNLTFSTLTVSNMSPEDSSIYLCSVRAGANVPTFGAGSRLTVL.

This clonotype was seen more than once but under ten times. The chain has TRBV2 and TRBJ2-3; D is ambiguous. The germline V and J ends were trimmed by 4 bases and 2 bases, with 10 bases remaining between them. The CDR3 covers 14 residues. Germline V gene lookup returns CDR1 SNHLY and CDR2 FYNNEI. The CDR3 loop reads CASSVRRYTDTQYF. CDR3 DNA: TGTGCCAGCAGTGTGAGGCGGTACACAGATACGCAGTATTTT.

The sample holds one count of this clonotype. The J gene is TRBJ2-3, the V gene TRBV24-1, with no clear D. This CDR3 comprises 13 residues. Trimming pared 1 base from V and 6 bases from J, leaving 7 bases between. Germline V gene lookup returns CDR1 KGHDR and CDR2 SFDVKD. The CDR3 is CATSDFPSDTQYF. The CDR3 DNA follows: TGTGCCACCAGTGATTTCCCCTCTGATACGCAGTATTTT.

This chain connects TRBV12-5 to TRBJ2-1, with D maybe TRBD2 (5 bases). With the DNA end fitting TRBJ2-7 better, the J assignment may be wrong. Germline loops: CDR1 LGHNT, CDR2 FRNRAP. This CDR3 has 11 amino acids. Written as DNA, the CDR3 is TGTGCTAGTAGAGGGTACAATGAGCAGTACTTC. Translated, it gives CASRGYNEQYF.

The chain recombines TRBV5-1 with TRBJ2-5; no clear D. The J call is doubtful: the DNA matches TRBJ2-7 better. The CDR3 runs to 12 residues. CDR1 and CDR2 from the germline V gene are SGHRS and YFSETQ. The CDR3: CASSLGKVEQYF. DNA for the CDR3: TGCGCCAGCAGCTTGGGGAAGGTCGAGCAGTACTTC.

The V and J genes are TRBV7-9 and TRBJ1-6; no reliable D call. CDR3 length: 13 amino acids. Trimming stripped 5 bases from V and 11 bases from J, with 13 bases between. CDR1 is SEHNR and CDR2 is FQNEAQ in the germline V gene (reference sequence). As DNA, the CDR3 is TGTGCCAGCAGCCCGGACGGGGAGGCACCCCTCCACTTT. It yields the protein CASSPDGEAPLHF.

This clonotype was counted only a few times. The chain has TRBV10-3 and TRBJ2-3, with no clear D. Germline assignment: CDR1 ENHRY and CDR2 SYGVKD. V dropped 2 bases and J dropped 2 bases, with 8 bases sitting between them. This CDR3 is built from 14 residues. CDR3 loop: CAISELLTTDTQYF. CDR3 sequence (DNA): TGTGCCATCAGTGAGCTACTGACCACAGATACGCAGTATTTT.

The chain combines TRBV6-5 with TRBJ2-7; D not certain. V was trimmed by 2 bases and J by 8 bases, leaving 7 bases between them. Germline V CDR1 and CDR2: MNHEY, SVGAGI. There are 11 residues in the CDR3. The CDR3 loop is CASSYTGKQYF. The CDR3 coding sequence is TGTGCCAGCAGTTACACGGGCAAGCAGTACTTC.

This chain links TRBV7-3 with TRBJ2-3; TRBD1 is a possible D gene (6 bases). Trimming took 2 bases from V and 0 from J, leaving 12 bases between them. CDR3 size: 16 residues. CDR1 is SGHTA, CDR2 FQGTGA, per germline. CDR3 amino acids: CASSLYETGSTDTQYF. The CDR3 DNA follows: TGTGCCAGCAGCTTATACGAGACAGGAAGCACAGATACGCAGTATTTT.

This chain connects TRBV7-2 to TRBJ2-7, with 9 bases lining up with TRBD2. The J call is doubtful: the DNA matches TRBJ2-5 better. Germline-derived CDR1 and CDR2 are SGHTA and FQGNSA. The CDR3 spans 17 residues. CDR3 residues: CASSLLGAGGPAETQYF. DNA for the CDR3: TGTGCCAGCAGCTTATTGGGTGCGGGGGGGCCGGCAGAGACCCAGTACTTC.

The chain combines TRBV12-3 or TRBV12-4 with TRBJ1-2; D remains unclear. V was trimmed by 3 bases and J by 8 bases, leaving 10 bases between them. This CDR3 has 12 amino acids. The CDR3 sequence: CASSLFGRGYTF. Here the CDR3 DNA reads TGTGCCAGCAGTTTGTTTGGGCGCGGCTACACCTTC.

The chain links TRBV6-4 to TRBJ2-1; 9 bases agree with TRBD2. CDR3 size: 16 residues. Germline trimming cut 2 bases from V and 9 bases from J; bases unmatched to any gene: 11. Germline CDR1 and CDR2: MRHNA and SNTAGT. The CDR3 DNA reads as TGTGCCAGCAGTGACCCAGCGGGAGGTACCATGGGTGAGCAGTTCTTC. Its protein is CASSDPAGGTMGEQFF.

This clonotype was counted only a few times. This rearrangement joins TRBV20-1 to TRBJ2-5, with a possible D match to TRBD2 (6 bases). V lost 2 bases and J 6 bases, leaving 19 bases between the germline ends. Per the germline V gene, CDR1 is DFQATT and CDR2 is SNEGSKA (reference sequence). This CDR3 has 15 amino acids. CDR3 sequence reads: CSARPRTSLYQTQYF. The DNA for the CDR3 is TGCAGTGCTAGACCTCGCACTAGCCTCTATCAGACCCAGTACTTC.

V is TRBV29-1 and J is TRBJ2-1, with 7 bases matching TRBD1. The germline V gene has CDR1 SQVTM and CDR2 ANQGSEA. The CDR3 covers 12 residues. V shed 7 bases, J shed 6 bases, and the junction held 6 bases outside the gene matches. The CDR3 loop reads CSARQGPNEQFF. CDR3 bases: TGCAGCGCTAGACAGGGTCCCAATGAGCAGTTCTTC.

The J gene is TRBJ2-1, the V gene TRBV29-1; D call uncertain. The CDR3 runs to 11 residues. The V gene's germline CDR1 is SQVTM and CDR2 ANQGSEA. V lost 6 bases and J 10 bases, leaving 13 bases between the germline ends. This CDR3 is CSVRLGHEQFF. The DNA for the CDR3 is TGCAGCGTCCGGTTGGGCCACGAGCAGTTCTTC.